This T cell receptor beta chain was found in a study of blood T cell repertoires in COVID-19. Cohorts were determined from participant-reported clinical history. Exposed study participants had met a COVID-19 case within 2 weeks before entry. Germline-derived CDR1 and CDR2 are GTSNPN and SVGIG (reference sequence). This CDR3 comprises 13 residues. V was shortened by 3 bases and J by 7 bases, with 15 bases between the two germline ends. Repertoires were generated with immunoSEQ multiplex PCR, while TCRdb's copy carries only in-frame clones and drops some. This table holds 350,000 or so clones, 88% found once.

The chain carries TRBV30 and TRBJ1-2; weak D call: TRBD1 (6 bases). The sequence derives from a woman in her 30s who had been exposed to COVID-19. What was sequenced was PBMCs or T cells enriched from blood (not recorded which). DNA of the CDR3: TGTGCCTGGAGCCCACAGGGATTGTTTGGCTACACCTTC. Translation: CAWSPQGLFGYTF.